This TCR beta chain was captured in a study of blood T cell repertoires in COVID-19. The germline V gene has CDR1 SGHRS and CDR2 YFSETQ. This CDR3 spans 14 amino acids. Trimming left V 4 bases short and J 0 bases short, with 11 bases between. Repertoires were generated with immunoSEQ multiplex PCR, while TCRdb's copy carries only in-frame clones and drops some. This sample has around 280,000 clones; around 90% occur once, and the top ten carry 2.2%. A single count supports this clone. The sample consisted of peripheral blood. The gene calls are TRBV5-1 and TRBJ2-7; D is unresolved. The clonotype was recovered from a woman between 45 and 65 years old who had recovered from COVID-19. The chain's CDR3 is CASSAQQSSYEQYF. For the CDR3, the DNA is TGCGCCAGCAGCGCCCAACAGAGCTCCTACGAGCAGTACTTC. Variable domain in full (rest from reference TRBV5-1 and TRBJ2-7): KAGVTQTPRYLIKTRGQQVTLSCSPISGHRSVSWYQQTPGQGLQFLFEYFSETQRNKGNFPGRFSGRQFSNSRSEMNVSTLELGDSALYLCASSAQQSSYEQYFGPGTRLTVT.